This record concerns one T cell receptor (beta chain) sequence. Its target is not known. Clones were read by immunoSEQ multiplex PCR, and TCRdb kept only the in-frame ones, dropping some. Of 15,000 or so clones in the sample, around 60% were seen once. This sample is part of a study of cytotoxic CD8 clonotypes in ibrutinib-treated CLL. Study summary: Of the patients, about twelve were relapsed/refractory, approximately 15 treatment-naive and about 17 IGHV unmutated. Study outcomes and limitations: The study found baseline clonality above age-matched healthy donors, tracking circulating CD8+ T-cell counts.

From germline, CDR1 is SGHAT and CDR2 FQDESV (reference sequence). The CDR3 is 12 amino acids. The V end lost 3 bases, the J end lost 7 bases, and 7 bases lay between the germline ends. The sequence came from a human donor with chronic lymphocytic leukemia. The chain joins TRBV11-1 to TRBJ2-1; D may match TRBD1 or TRBD2 (5 bases each). The material was PBMCs, obtained before ibrutinib treatment. This CDR3 is CASSLGVNEQFF. Written as DNA, the CDR3 is TGTGCCAGCAGCTTGGGGGTTAATGAGCAGTTCTTC.